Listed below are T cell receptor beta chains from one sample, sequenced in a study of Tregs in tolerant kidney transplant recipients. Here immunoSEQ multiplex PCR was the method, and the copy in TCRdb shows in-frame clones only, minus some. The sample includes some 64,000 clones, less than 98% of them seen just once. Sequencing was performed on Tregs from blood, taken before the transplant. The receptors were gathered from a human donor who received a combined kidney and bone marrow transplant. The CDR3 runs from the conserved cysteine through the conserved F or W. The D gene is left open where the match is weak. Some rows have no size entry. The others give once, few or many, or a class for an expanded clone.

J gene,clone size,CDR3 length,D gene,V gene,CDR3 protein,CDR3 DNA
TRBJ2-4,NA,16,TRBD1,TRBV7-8,CASSPGTVIAKNIQYF,TGTGCCAGCAGCCCAGGGACAGTTATAGCCAAAAACATTCAGTACTTC
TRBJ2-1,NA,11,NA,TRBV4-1,CASSQESEQFF,TGCGCCAGCAGCCAAGAGAGTGAGCAGTTCTTC
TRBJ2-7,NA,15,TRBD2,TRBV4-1,CASSQYPGGPYEQYF,TGCGCCAGCAGCCAATATCCGGGGGGTCCCTACGAGCAGTACTTC
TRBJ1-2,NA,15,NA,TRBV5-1,CASSPAGELGYGYTF,TGCGCCAGCAGCCCGGCGGGGGAGCTTGGCTATGGCTACACCTTC
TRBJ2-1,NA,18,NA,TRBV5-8,CASSLRVLSPGLYNEQFF,TGTGCCAGCAGTCTCAGGGTTCTAAGCCCAGGCCTGTACAATGAGCAGTTCTTC
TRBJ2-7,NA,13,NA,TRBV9,CASSPRPSYEQYF,TGTGCCAGCAGCCCGCGCCCCTCCTACGAGCAGTACTTC
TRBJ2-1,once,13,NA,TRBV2,CASIELGHNEQFF,TGTGCCAGCATAGAACTAGGCCACAATGAGCAGTTCTTC
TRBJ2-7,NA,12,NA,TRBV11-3,CASSLVDNEQYF,TGTGCCAGCAGCTTAGTAGACAACGAGCAGTACTTC
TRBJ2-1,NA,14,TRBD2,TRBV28,CASSFGLAVNEQFF,TGTGCCAGCAGTTTCGGACTAGCGGTCAATGAGCAGTTCTTC
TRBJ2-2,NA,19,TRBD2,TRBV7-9,CASSWGTSGGPANTGELFF,TGTGCCAGCAGCTGGGGGACTAGCGGGGGGCCAGCGAACACCGGGGAGCTGTTTTTT
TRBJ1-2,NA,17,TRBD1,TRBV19,CASSLDSRTGTAYGYTF,TGTGCCAGTAGTCTAGACTCTAGGACAGGTACTGCCTATGGCTACACCTTC
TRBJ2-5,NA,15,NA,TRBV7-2,CASSLVRGGQETQYF,TGTGCCAGCAGCTTAGTGAGGGGAGGCCAAGAGACCCAGTACTTC
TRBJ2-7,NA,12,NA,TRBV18,CASSRGSYEQYF,TGTGCCAGCTCCCGGGGGTCCTACGAGCAGTACTTC
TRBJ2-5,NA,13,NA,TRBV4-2,CASSHRGGETQYF,TGTGCCAGCAGCCACAGGGGTGGTGAGACCCAGTACTTC
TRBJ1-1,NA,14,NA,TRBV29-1,CSVDDGRLGTEAFF,TGCAGCGTTGACGATGGGAGGCTGGGCACTGAAGCTTTCTTT
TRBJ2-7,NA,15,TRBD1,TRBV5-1,CASSLAGQGLGEQYF,TGCGCCAGCAGCTTGGCGGGACAGGGGCTGGGCGAGCAGTACTTC
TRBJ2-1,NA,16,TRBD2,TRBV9,CASSVGLAGSYNEQFF,TGTGCCAGCAGCGTAGGCTTAGCGGGATCCTACAATGAGCAGTTCTTC
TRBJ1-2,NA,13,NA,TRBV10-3,CAVTIQGRYGYTF,TGTGCCGTAACTATCCAGGGAAGGTATGGCTACACCTTC
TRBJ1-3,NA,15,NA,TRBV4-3,CASSLARGSGNTIYF,TGCGCCAGCAGCCTCGCCCGGGGCTCTGGAAACACCATATATTTT
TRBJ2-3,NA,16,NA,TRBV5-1,CASSIPSEASTDTQYF,TGCGCCAGCAGCATACCTAGCGAGGCTAGCACAGATACGCAGTATTTT